This T cell receptor beta chain appears in the sequencing data of a study of technical replicates of blood from a handful of donors. This CDR3 contains 15 residues. The ends were cut back, 6 bases at V and 5 bases at J, with 18 bases in the middle. The germline gives CDR1 LNHDA, CDR2 SQIVND (reference sequence). The repertoire was sequenced with immunoSEQ multiplex PCR; TCRdb's copy has only in-frame clones and lacks some. The table lists fewer than 45,000 clones, 96% of them singletons. The sequenced sample was T cells isolated from PBMCs. This clonotype originated in a human donor in good health. J is TRBJ2-3 and V is TRBV19; no reliable D call. As DNA, the CDR3 is TGTGCCAGTAGCTCCGAAGGCCTCCCGGGAGATACGCAGTATTTT. Its protein is CASSSEGLPGDTQYF. The whole variable domain, filled in from reference TRBV19 and TRBJ2-3, reads DGGITQSPKYLFRKEGQNVTLSCEQNLNHDAMYWYRQDPGQGLRLIYYSQIVNDFQKGDIAEGYSVSREKKESFPLTVTSAQKNPTAFYLCASSSEGLPGDTQYFGPGTRLTVL.